This T cell receptor beta chain was documented in a study of monozygotic twins with inflammatory bowel disease. In preparing each TCR library, 3500 ng of total RNA was used. Added by template switching were UMIs that each held a 6-nucleotide sample barcode. TCRalpha and TCRbeta cDNA went through two nested PCRs of approximately 16 and 10 cycles. TCRdb reprocessed the 5' RACE reads, keeping one entry per CDR3 protein, no DNA. The sample totals about 99,000 distinct CDR3 sequences. Of note for this clonotype: Its antigen is unknown.

Findings and limits, study-wide: Among IBD patients, TCRbeta diversity (inverse Simpson) was lower than in healthy co-twins.

The specimen was blood. The clonotype comes from a human donor with ulcerative colitis or Crohn's disease, or a healthy co-twin of an affected twin (not recorded which).

CDR3 sequence reads: CASSPTGSEKLFF. V usage is TRBV18 and J usage is TRBJ1-4; TCRdb proposes TRBD1, but this gene call is untestable without DNA. Germline V CDR1 and CDR2: KGHSH, LQKENI. The CDR3 spans 13 residues.